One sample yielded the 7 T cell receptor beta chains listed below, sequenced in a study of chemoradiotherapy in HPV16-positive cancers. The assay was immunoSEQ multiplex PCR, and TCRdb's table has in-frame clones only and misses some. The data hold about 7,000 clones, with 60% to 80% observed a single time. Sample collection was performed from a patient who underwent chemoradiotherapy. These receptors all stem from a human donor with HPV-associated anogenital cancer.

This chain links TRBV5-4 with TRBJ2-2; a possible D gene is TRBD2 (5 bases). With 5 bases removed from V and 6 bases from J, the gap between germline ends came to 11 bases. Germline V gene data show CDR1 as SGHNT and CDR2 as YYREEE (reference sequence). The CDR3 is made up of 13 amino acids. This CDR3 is CASRFGGAGELFF. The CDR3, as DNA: TGTGCCAGCAGGTTTGGAGGAGCCGGGGAGCTGTTTTTT.

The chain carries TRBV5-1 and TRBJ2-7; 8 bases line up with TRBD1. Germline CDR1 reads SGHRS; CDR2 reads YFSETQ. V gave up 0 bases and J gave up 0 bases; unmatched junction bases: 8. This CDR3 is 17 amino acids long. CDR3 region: CASSLGSNRGYSYEQYF. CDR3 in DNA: TGCGCCAGCAGCTTGGGTAGCAACAGGGGGTACTCCTACGAGCAGTACTTC.

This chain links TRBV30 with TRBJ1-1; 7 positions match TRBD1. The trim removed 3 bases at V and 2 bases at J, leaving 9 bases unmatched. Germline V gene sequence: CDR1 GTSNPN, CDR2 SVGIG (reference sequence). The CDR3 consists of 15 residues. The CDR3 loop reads CAWRRDSRRNTEAFF. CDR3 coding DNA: TGTGCCTGGAGGAGGGACAGTCGAAGAAACACTGAAGCTTTCTTT.

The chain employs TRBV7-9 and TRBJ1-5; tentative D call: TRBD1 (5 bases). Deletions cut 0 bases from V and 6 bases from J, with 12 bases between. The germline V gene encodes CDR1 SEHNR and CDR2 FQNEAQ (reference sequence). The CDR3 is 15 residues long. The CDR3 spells CASSLAGDRFQPQHF. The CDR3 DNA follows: TGTGCCAGCAGCTTAGCAGGGGACCGTTTTCAGCCCCAGCATTTT.

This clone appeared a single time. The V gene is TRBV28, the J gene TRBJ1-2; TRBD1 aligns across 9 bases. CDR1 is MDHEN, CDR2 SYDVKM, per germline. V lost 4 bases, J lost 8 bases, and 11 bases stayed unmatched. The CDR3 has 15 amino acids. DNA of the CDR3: TGTGCCAGCAGTTCCGGGGGACAGGGTTACTCGGGCTACACCTTC. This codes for CASSSGGQGYSGYTF.

The CDR3 DNA reads TGTGCCAGCAGCCGGAATTACGAGCAGTACTTC. Amino acid sequence: CASSRNYEQYF. V is TRBV7-2 and J is TRBJ2-7; no definite D call. Germline CDR1 reads SGHTA; CDR2 reads FQGNSA. The CDR3 loop spans 11 amino acids. V shed 5 bases and J shed 4 bases, with 6 bases lying between them.

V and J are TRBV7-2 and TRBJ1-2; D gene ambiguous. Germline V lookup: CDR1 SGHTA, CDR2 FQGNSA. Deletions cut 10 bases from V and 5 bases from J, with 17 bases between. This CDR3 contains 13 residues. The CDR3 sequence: CATGEMSRYGYTF. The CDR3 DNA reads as TGTGCCACCGGCGAGATGTCACGATATGGCTACACCTTC.